The next 27 T cell receptor beta chains were all read from a single sample in a study of cytomegalovirus exposure and HLA in healthy donors. Both 60 Vbeta primers and 13 Jbeta primers went into the PCR. Data came from immunoSEQ multiplex PCR; TCRdb stores just in-frame clones and leaves some out. The sample contains about 160,000 clones, 84% of which appear only once. Material: PBMCs. The receptor source for this set is a man in his fifties or sixties in good health and CMV-seropositive.

This chain uses TRBV9 with TRBJ2-3, with a weak D call TRBD2 (7 bases). Trimming left V 3 bases short and J 6 bases short, with 17 bases between. Germline V CDR1 and CDR2: SGDLS, YYNGEE. There are 15 residues in the CDR3. The CDR3 spells CASSAPGGPADTQYF. For the CDR3, the DNA is TGTGCCAGCAGCGCCCCCGGGGGGCCGGCGGATACGCAGTATTTT.

The CDR3 loop is CASSLAWTGDRGYTF. In DNA form, the CDR3 reads TGTGCCAGCAGCTTGGCCTGGACAGGGGATCGTGGCTACACCTTC. J is TRBJ1-2 and V is TRBV5-8; 9 bases are shared with TRBD1. The CDR3 has 15 residues. J gave up 7 bases and V 0 bases, and 7 bases lay outside the gene matches. Germline V gives CDR1 SGHTS, CDR2 YDEGEE.

The chain employs TRBV19 and TRBJ1-4; tentative D call: TRBD1 (6 bases). The CDR3 has 14 amino acids. Between the trimmed V and J ends, which lost 10 bases and 8 bases, there was a span of 20 bases. CDR1 is LNHDA, CDR2 SQIVND, per germline (reference sequence). This CDR3 reads CATAGAGVYEKLFF. For the CDR3, the DNA is TGTGCCACAGCGGGGGCAGGGGTATACGAAAAACTGTTTTTT. Full variable domain (remainder filled in from reference TRBV19 and TRBJ1-4): DGGITQSPKYLFRKEGQNVTLSCEQNLNHDAMYWYRQDPGQGLRLIYYSQIVNDFQKGDIAEGYSVSREKKESFPLTVTSAQKNPTAFYLCATAGAGVYEKLFFGSGTQLSVL.

The V and J genes are TRBV5-5 and TRBJ2-5; perhaps TRBD1 as D (6 bases). V was pared by 3 bases and J by 5 bases, with 20 bases between. The CDR3 consists of 16 residues. Germline V gene lookup returns CDR1 SGHKS and CDR2 YYEKEE (reference sequence). The CDR3 coding sequence is TGTGCCAGCAGCTCTCGGACAGATTTACCCCGGGAGACCCAGTACTTC. It encodes CASSSRTDLPRETQYF.

The V call is TRBV9, the J call TRBJ2-7; 8 bases align to TRBD1. The CDR3 contains 14 residues. Germline trimming cut 3 bases from V and 3 bases from J; bases unmatched to any gene: 5. CDR1 and CDR2 from the germline V gene are SGDLS and YYNGEE. The CDR3 region has the DNA TGTGCCAGCAGCGCCCAGGGGGCGGGCTACGAGCAGTACTTC. Protein sequence: CASSAQGAGYEQYF.

The DNA for the CDR3 is TGCGCCAGCAGCTACAAAAGACAGGGTGCGTTTAGGCACACTGAAGCTTTCTTT. Amino acid sequence: CASSYKRQGAFRHTEAFF. V usage is TRBV5-1 and J usage is TRBJ1-1, with 7 positions matching TRBD1. Germline lookup yields CDR1 SGHRS and CDR2 YFSETQ. The CDR3 sequence is 18 residues long. The V segment lost 3 bases and the J segment 3 bases; nucleotides outside the gene matches: 17.

V and J are TRBV11-2 and TRBJ1-2; D ambiguous. Germline-derived CDR1 and CDR2 are SGHAT and FQNNGV. The CDR3 loop spans 14 amino acids. Trimming took 2 bases from V and 3 from J, leaving 10 bases between them. In DNA form, the CDR3 reads TGTGCCAGCAGCTTAAACCGGGTGGACTATGGCTACACCTTC. Its protein product is CASSLNRVDYGYTF.

This CDR3 is CASSPETIASPLHF. CDR3 bases: TGTGCCAGCTCACCAGAAACTATCGCCTCACCCCTCCACTTT. This chain joins TRBV18 and TRBJ1-6; D is unclear. Germline V gives CDR1 KGHSH, CDR2 LQKENI. Trimming shortened V by 2 bases and J by 10 bases, and 12 bases separated the two germline ends. CDR3 length: 14 amino acids.

The chain has TRBV7-9 and TRBJ2-3; 8 bases are a match to TRBD2. CDR1 is SEHNR and CDR2 is FQNEAQ in the germline V gene (reference sequence). V was pared by 1 base and J by 2 bases, with 8 bases of the junction left unmatched. This CDR3 has 17 amino acids. This CDR3 is CASSLVAPGLDTDTQYF. For the CDR3, the DNA is TGTGCCAGCAGCTTAGTGGCCCCGGGACTAGACACAGATACGCAGTATTTT.

This clone occurred once. Other DNA sequences from this sample encode an identical CDR3 as well. The chain has TRBV7-9 and TRBJ1-5, with unresolved D. CDR1 and CDR2 from the germline V gene are SEHNR and FQNEAQ (reference sequence). This CDR3 is built from 13 residues. The V and J ends lost 4 bases and 4 bases respectively, with 8 bases between them. The CDR3: CASSSEVNQPQHF. The CDR3 DNA reads as TGTGCCAGCAGCTCGGAGGTAAATCAGCCCCAGCATTTT. Combining the CDR3 with reference TRBV7-9 and TRBJ1-5 gives the whole variable domain DTGVSQNPRHKITKRGQNVTFRCDPISEHNRLYWYRQTLGQGPEFLTYFQNEAQLEKSRLLSDRFSAERPKGSFSTLEIQRTEQGDSAMYLCASSSEVNQPQHFGDGTRLSIL.

The gene calls are TRBV12-5 and TRBJ2-5, with TRBD1 matching over 10 bases. The CDR3 is made up of 14 amino acids. CDR1 and CDR2 from the germline V gene are LGHNT and FRNRAP. With 4 bases clipped from V and 2 bases from J, the junction kept 1 base outside the gene matches. The CDR3 coding sequence is TGTGCTAGTGGTTCGGGACAGGGGCAAGAGACCCAGTACTTC. This encodes CASGSGQGQETQYF.

V and J are TRBV6-5 and TRBJ2-1, with D perhaps TRBD2 (5 bases). Germline lookup yields CDR1 MNHEY and CDR2 SVGAGI. Trimming removed 0 bases from V and 4 bases from J, with 10 bases in between. The CDR3 sequence is 15 residues long. The CDR3, as DNA: TGTGCCAGCAGTTACTCGCCGGGGAATTACAATGAGCAGTTCTTC. Encoded protein: CASSYSPGNYNEQFF.

The rearrangement joins TRBV5-1 to TRBJ1-1, with 8 positions matching TRBD1. Germline CDR1 and CDR2: SGHRS and YFSETQ. CDR3 length: 15 amino acids. The ends lost 3 bases at V and 5 bases at J; junction bases unmatched: 9. CDR3 nucleotides: TGCGCCAGCAGCTGGTCGACAGGGGTAAGGACTGAAGCTTTCTTT. It specifies CASSWSTGVRTEAFF.

The chain joins TRBV5-1 to TRBJ2-4; 10 positions match TRBD1. The germline gives CDR1 SGHRS, CDR2 YFSETQ. V was pared by 0 bases and J by 2 bases, with 14 bases of the junction left unmatched. This CDR3 is 20 amino acids long. CDR3 bases: TGCGCCAGCAGCTTGGAGGGGGTTGTAGGGACAGGGGCCTCCAAAAACATTCAGTACTTC. This encodes CASSLEGVVGTGASKNIQYF.

CDR3 amino acids: CAWSLGGGGYTF. The CDR3 DNA is TGTGCCTGGTCCCTAGGGGGGGGTGGCTACACCTTC. The rearrangement joins TRBV30 to TRBJ1-2, with a possible D match to TRBD1 (6 bases). Trimming stripped 5 bases from V and 7 bases from J, with 14 bases between. The CDR3 length is 12 residues. Germline-derived CDR1 and CDR2 are GTSNPN and SVGIG (reference sequence).

This chain uses TRBV25-1 with TRBJ2-3; D perhaps matches TRBD2 (7 bases). V lost 4 bases, J lost 2 bases, and 13 bases lay in between. The CDR3 spans 15 residues. Germline V gene lookup returns CDR1 MGHDK and CDR2 SYGVNS. This CDR3 reads CASSAGGPATDTQYF. The CDR3 bases are TGTGCCAGCAGTGCCGGGGGGCCCGCCACAGATACGCAGTATTTT.

This chain links TRBV27 with TRBJ1-6; D is unclear. The length of the CDR3 is 14 residues. CDR1 is MNHEY, CDR2 SMNVEV, per germline (reference sequence). The V and J ends lost 5 bases and 8 bases respectively, with 13 bases between them. CDR3 loop: CASSITKRYSPLHF. DNA for the CDR3: TGTGCCAGCAGTATTACAAAAAGATATTCACCCCTCCACTTT.

In the case of this clone: The sample has other DNA sequences that encode this CDR3 too. The V and J genes are TRBV5-6 and TRBJ2-7; D is uncertain. The ends were cut back, 0 bases at V and 4 bases at J, with 5 bases in the middle. The germline V gene encodes CDR1 SGHDT and CDR2 YYEEEE. The CDR3 sequence is 12 residues long. CDR3 nucleotides: TGTGCCAGCAGCTTGGGAGGTTACGAGCAGTACGTC. This gives the protein CASSLGGYEQYV.

Concerning this clone: In the same sample, other DNA sequences code for this CDR3. This chain joins TRBV9 and TRBJ2-7; 7 nucleotides line up with TRBD1. The V and J ends lost 3 bases and 2 bases, in that order; junction bases with no gene match: 5. CDR3 length: 14 amino acids. CDR1 is SGDLS and CDR2 is YYNGEE in the germline V gene. DNA of the CDR3: TGTGCCAGCAGCGCTAGACAGGGAACCTACGAGCAGTACTTC. Translated, it gives CASSARQGTYEQYF.

The chain is built from TRBV12-5 and TRBJ1-1, with 12 bases that match TRBD1. After removal of 5 bases from V and 1 base from J, the junction contained 11 bases not matched to a gene. Germline V gene lookup returns CDR1 LGHNT and CDR2 FRNRAP. This CDR3 comprises 18 residues. CDR3 nucleotides: TGTGCTAGTGGTCCGCTGGGACAGGGGGCGCGAGGGAACACTGAAGCTTTCTTT. Translated, it gives CASGPLGQGARGNTEAFF.

This clone has only a few counts. The chain links TRBV5-4 to TRBJ2-1, with a tentative D call TRBD1 (5 bases). V was trimmed by 3 bases and J by 4 bases, leaving 11 bases between them. The CDR3 covers 14 residues. Germline CDR1 SGHNT, CDR2 YYREEE (reference sequence). For the CDR3, the DNA is TGTGCCAGCAGCTCCACTACAGGATACAATGAGCAGTTCTTC. It codes for CASSSTTGYNEQFF.

The chain is built from TRBV9 and TRBJ2-2; maybe TRBD1 (7 bases). CDR1 is SGDLS and CDR2 is YYNGEE in the germline V gene. This CDR3 comprises 16 residues. The V end was cut by 0 bases, the J end by 6 bases, with 15 bases between. The CDR3 protein is CASSVEGRGVPGELFF. The CDR3 coding sequence is TGTGCCAGCAGCGTAGAGGGCAGGGGGGTCCCCGGGGAGCTGTTTTTT.

This clone came up once. The chain carries TRBV6-6 and TRBJ2-2; D is possibly TRBD2 (6 bases). The V end lost 6 bases, the J end lost 3 bases, and 17 bases lay between the germline ends. The CDR3 extends over 16 amino acids. Germline CDR1 MNHNY, CDR2 SVGAGI (reference sequence). In DNA form, the CDR3 reads TGTGCCAGCAGGAAGCAGGGTGCTAGCGACACCGGGGAGCTGTTTTTT. This gives the protein CASRKQGASDTGELFF.

V usage is TRBV27 and J usage is TRBJ2-5; 7 bases agree with TRBD1. Germline values: CDR1 MNHEY, CDR2 SMNVEV (reference sequence). The CDR3 contains 13 residues. V gave up 5 bases and J gave up 2 bases; unmatched junction bases: 2. This CDR3 is CASSRQGQETQYF. DNA of the CDR3: TGTGCCAGCAGTAGACAGGGTCAAGAGACCCAGTACTTC.

The rearrangement uses TRBV7-9 and TRBJ2-1; 10 nucleotides align to TRBD1. Germline loops: CDR1 SEHNR, CDR2 FQNEAQ (reference sequence). The CDR3 loop spans 18 amino acids. V was clipped by 6 bases and J by 0 bases; unmatched bases: 11. The CDR3 DNA reads as TGTGCCAGCAGGCTGACAGGGGGCTGGCGAAGCTCCTACAATGAGCAGTTCTTC. Amino acid sequence: CASRLTGGWRSSYNEQFF. The full variable domain, with the rest looked up from reference TRBV7-9 and TRBJ2-1, is DTGVSQNPRHKITKRGQNVTFRCDPISEHNRLYWYRQTLGQGPEFLTYFQNEAQLEKSRLLSDRFSAERPKGSFSTLEIQRTEQGDSAMYLCASRLTGGWRSSYNEQFFGPGTRLTVL.

V gene TRBV5-6 combines with J gene TRBJ1-6; 10 bases agree with TRBD1. The CDR3 consists of 17 residues. CDR1 is SGHDT, CDR2 YYEEEE, per germline. J gave up 5 bases and V 1 base, and 6 bases lay outside the gene matches. The CDR3 DNA reads as TGTGCCAGCAGCTTGCGACAGGGGGCTATGAATAATTCACCCCTCCACTTT. As protein: CASSLRQGAMNNSPLHF.

The chain has TRBV9 and TRBJ2-6; 12 positions match TRBD1. Trimming at V came to 5 bases and at J to 1 base, leaving 13 bases not matched to a gene. The CDR3 length is 20 residues. Per germline, CDR1 SGDLS and CDR2 YYNGEE. CDR3 DNA: TGTGCCAGCAGTGTATCCGGGACAGGGGGCGCAACTTCTGGGGCCAACGTCCTGACTTTC. Protein product: CASSVSGTGGATSGANVLTF.